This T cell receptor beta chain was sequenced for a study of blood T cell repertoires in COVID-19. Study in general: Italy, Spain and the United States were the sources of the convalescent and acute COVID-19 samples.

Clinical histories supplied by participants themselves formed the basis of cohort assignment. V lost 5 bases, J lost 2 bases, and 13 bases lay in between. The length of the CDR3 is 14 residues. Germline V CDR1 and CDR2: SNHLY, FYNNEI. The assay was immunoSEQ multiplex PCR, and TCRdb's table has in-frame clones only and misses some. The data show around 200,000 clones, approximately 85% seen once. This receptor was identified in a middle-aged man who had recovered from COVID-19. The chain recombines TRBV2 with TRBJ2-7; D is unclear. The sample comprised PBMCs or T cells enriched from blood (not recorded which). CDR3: CASSPLVTTYEQYF. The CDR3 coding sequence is TGTGCCAGCAGTCCACTGGTTACCACCTACGAGCAGTACTTC.